The clone carrying this T cell receptor beta chain was seen just once. Its antigen remains unknown. Study donors comprised healthy, HIV-negative adults devoid of recent acute infection or vaccination. Germline assignment: CDR1 SGHNT and CDR2 YYREEE (reference sequence). Trimming took 0 bases from V and 5 from J, leaving 17 bases between them. The CDR3 runs to 16 residues. This sample stems from a study of shared clonotypes between healthy human individuals. Whole-study context: The study enrolled a couple of women and a few men aged 18 to 49. The study, taken as a whole, reports: The genetic and exposure-history diversity represented was limited by few donors.

Clones were sequenced by immunoSEQ multiplex PCR, and TCRdb holds only the in-frame ones, with some missing. Of nearly 1 million clones listed, approximately 80% are singletons. This receptor was taken from a young man in good health. The rearrangement joins TRBV5-4 to TRBJ1-2, with D perhaps TRBD1 (6 bases). The sample comprised memory CD4+ T cells sorted from blood. Subset described: CD45RA-negative fraction. The CDR3 loop is CASSLVRSQGKYGYTF. The CDR3 DNA follows: TGTGCCAGCAGCTTGGTCCGCAGCCAGGGGAAATATGGCTACACCTTC.